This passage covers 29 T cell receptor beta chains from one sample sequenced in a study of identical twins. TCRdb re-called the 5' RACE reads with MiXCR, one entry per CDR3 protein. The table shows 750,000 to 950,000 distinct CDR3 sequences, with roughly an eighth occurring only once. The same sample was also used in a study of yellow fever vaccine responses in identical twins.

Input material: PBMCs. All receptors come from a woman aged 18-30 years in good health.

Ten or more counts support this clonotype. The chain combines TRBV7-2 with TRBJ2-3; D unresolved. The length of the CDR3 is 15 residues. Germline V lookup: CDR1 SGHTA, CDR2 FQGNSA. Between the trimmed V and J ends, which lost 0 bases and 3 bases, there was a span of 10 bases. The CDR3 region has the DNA TGTGCCAGCAGCTTAGCGGGATCAGAAACAGATACGCAGTATTTT. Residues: CASSLAGSETDTQYF.

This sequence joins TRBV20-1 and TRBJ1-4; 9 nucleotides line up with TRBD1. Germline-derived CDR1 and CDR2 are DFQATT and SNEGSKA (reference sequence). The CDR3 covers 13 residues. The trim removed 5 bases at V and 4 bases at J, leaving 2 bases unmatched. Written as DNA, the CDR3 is TGCAGTGCTTGGGACAGGGATAATGAAAAACTGTTTTTT. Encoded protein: CSAWDRDNEKLFF.

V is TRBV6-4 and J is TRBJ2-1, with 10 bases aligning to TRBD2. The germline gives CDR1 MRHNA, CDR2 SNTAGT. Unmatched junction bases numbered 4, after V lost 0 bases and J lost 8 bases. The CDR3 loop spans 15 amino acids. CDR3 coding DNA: TGTGCCAGCAGTGACTCTGGGCTAGCGGGGGATGAGCAGTTCTTC. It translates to CASSDSGLAGDEQFF.

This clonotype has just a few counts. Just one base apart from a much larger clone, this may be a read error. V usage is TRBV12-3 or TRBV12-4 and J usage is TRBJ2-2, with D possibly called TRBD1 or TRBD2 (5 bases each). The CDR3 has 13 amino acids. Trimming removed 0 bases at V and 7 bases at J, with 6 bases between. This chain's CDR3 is CASSLAGVGELFF. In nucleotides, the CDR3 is TGTGCCAGCAGTTTAGCGGGGGTCGGGGAGCTGTTTTTT.

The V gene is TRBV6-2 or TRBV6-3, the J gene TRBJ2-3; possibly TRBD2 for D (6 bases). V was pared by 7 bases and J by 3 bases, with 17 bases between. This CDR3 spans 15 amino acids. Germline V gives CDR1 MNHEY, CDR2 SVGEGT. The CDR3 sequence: CASTSGGGWTDTQYF. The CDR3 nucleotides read TGTGCCAGCACCTCCGGTGGGGGGTGGACAGATACGCAGTATTTT.

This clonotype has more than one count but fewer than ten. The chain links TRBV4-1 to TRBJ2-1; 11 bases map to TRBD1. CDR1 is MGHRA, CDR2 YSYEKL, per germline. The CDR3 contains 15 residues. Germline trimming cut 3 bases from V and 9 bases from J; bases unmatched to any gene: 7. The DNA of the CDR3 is TGCGCCAGCAGCCACCCGGGACAGGGGGTTATTGAGCAGTTCTTC. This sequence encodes CASSHPGQGVIEQFF.

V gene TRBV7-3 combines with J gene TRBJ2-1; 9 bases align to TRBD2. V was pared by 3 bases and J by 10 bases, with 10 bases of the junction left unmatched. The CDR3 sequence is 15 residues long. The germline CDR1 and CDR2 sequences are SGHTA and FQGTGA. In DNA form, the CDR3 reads TGTGCCAGCAGCTTCGGCGTAGCGGGAGTTCGCGAGCAGTTCTTC. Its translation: CASSFGVAGVREQFF. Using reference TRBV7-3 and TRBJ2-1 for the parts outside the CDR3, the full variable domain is GAGVSQTPSNKVTEKGKYVELRCDPISGHTALYWYRQSLGQGPEFLIYFQGTGAADDSGLPNDRFFAVRPEGSVSTLKIQRTERGDSAVYLCASSFGVAGVREQFFGPGTRLTVL.

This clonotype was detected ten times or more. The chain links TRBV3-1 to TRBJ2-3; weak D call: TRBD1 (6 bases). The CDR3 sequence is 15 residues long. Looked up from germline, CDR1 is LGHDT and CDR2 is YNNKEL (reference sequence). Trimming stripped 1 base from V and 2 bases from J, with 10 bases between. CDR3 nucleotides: TGTGCCAGCAGCCAAGTCAGGGGAAACACAGATACGCAGTATTTT. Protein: CASSQVRGNTDTQYF.

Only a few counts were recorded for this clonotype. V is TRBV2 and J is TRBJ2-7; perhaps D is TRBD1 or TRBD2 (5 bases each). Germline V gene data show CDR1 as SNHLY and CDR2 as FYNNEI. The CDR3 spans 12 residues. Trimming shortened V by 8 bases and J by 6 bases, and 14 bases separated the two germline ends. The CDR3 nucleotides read TGTGCCAGCGTCGAGGGACGCGCCGAGCAGTACGTC. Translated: CASVEGRAEQYV.

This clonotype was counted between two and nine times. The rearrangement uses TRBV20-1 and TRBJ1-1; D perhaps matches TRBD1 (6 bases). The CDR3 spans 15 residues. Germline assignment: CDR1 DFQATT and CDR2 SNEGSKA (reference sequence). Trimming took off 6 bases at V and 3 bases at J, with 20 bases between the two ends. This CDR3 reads CSAKGRTGLHTEAFF. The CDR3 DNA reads TGCAGTGCCAAAGGAAGAACAGGGTTGCACACTGAAGCTTTCTTT.

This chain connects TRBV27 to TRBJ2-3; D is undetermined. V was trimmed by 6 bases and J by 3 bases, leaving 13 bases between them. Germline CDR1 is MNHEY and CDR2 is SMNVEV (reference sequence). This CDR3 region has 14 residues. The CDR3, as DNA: TGTGCCAGCAGCCCCTACGGCGGAACAGATACGCAGTATTTT. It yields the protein CASSPYGGTDTQYF.

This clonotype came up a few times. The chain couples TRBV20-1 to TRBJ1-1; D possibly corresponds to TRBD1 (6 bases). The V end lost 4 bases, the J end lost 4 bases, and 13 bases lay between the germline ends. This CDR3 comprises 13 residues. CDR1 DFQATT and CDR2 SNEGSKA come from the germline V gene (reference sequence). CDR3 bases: TGCAGTGCTAATCGGGGGGCCGGCACTGAAGCTTTCTTT. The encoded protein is CSANRGAGTEAFF.

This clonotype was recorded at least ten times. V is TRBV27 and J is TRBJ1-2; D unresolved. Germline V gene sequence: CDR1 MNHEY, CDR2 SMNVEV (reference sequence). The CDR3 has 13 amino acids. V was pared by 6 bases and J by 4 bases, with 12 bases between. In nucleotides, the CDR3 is TGTGCCAGCAGGGAAGGACGGGGCTATGGCTACACCTTC. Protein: CASREGRGYGYTF.

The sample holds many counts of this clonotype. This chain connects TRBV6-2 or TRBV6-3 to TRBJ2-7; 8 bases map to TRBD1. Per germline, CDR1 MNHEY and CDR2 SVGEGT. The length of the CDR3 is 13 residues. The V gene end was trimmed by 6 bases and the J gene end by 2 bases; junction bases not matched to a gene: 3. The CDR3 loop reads CASSQGQAYEQYF. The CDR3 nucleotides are TGTGCCAGCAGCCAGGGACAGGCCTACGAGCAGTACTTC.

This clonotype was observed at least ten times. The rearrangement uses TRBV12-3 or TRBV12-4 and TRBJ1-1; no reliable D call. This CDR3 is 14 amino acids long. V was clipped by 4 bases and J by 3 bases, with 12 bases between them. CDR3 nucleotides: TGTGCCAGCAGTTGGTCGGGCTTAGACACTGAAGCTTTCTTT. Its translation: CASSWSGLDTEAFF.

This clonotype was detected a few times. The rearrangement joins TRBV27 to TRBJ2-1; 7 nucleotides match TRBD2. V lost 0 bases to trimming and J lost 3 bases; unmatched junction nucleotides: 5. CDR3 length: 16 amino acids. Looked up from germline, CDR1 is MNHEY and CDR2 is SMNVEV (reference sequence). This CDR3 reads CASSLSAGYYYNEQFF. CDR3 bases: TGTGCCAGCAGTTTATCAGCGGGATATTACTACAATGAGCAGTTCTTC.

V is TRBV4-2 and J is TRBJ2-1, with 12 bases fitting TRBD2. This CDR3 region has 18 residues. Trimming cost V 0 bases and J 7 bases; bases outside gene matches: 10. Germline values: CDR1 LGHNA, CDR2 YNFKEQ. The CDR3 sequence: CASSQEGVSSGRGNEQFF. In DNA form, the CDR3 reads TGTGCCAGCAGCCAAGAAGGAGTTTCTAGCGGGAGGGGGAATGAGCAGTTCTTC.

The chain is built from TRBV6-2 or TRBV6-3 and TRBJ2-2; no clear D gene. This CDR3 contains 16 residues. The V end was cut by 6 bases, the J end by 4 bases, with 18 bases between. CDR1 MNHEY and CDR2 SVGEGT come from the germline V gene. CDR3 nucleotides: TGTGCCAGCAGAAACGCGGAGCTCTCCGTCACCGGGGAGCTGTTTTTT. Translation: CASRNAELSVTGELFF.

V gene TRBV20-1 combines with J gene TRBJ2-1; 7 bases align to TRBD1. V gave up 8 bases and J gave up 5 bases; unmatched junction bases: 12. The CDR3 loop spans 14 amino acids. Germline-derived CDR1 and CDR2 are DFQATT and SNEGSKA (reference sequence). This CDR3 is CSINSGTENNEQFF. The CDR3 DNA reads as TGCAGTATAAACTCCGGGACAGAGAACAATGAGCAGTTCTTC.

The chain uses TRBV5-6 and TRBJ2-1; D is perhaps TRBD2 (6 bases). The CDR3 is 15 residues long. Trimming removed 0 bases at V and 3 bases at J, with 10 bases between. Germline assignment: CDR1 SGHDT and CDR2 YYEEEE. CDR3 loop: CASSLVGEDYNEQFF. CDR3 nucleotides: TGTGCCAGCAGCTTGGTGGGGGAGGACTACAATGAGCAGTTCTTC.

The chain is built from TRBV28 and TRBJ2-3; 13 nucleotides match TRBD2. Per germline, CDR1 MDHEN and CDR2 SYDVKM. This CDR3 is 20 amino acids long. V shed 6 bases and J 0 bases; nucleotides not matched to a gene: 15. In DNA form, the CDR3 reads TGTGCCAGCAGATCTGGGACTAGCGGGACCATTTACCCTAGCACAGATACGCAGTATTTT. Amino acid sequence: CASRSGTSGTIYPSTDTQYF.

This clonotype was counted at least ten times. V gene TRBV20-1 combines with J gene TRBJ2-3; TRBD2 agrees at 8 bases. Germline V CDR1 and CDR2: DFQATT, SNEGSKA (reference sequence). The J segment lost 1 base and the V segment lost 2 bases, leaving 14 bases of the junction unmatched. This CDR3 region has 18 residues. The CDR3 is CSARRSGSRRLGTDTQYF. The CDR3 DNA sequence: TGCAGTGCTAGAAGGAGCGGGAGTCGAAGGCTTGGCACAGATACGCAGTATTTT.

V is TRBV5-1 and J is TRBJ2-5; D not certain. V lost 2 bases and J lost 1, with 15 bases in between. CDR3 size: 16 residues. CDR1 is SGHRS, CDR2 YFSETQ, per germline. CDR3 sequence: CASSFDPGKIQETQYF. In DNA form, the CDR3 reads TGCGCCAGCAGCTTTGATCCAGGAAAAATCCAAGAGACCCAGTACTTC.

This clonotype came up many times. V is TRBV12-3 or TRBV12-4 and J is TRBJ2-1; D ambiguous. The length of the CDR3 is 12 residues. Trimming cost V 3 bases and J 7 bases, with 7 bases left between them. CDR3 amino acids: CASSFFSNEQFF. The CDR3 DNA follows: TGTGCCAGCAGTTTTTTCAGTAATGAGCAGTTCTTC.

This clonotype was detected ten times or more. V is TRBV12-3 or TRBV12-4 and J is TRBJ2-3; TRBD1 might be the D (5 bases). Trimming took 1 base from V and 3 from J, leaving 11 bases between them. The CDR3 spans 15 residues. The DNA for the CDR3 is TGTGCCAGCAGTTTAGAGACAGCAAGGACAGATACGCAGTATTTT. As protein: CASSLETARTDTQYF.

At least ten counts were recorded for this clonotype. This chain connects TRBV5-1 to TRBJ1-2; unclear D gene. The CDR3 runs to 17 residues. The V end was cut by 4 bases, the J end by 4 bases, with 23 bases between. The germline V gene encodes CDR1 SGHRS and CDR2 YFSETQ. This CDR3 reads CASSPTALSSTIYGYTF. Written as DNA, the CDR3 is TGCGCCAGCAGCCCTACGGCGCTTTCTTCTACTATCTATGGCTACACCTTC.

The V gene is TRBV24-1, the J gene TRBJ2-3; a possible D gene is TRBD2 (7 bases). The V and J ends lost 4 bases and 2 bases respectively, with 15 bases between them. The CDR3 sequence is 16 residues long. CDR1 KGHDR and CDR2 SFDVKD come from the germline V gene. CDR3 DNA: TGTGCCACCAGTGAGAGCGGGACAACCATCACAGATACGCAGTATTTT. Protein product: CATSESGTTITDTQYF.

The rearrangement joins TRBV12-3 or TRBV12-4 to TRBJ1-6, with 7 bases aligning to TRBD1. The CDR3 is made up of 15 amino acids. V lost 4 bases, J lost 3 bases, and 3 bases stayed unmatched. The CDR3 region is CASSYRDSYNSPLHF. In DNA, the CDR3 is TGTGCCAGCAGTTATAGGGACAGCTATAATTCACCCCTCCACTTT.

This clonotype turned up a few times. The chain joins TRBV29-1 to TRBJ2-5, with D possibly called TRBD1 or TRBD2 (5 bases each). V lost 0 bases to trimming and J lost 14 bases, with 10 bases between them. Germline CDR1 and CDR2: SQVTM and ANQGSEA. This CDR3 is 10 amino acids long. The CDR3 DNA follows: TGCAGCGTTGAAGACAGGGACCCATACTTC. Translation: CSVEDRDPYF. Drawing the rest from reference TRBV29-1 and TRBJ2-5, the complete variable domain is SAVISQKPSRDICQRGTSLTIQCQVDSQVTMMFWYRQQPGQSLTLIATANQGSEATYESGFVIDKFPISRPNLTFSTLTVSNMSPEDSSIYLCSVEDRDPYFGPGTRLLVL.